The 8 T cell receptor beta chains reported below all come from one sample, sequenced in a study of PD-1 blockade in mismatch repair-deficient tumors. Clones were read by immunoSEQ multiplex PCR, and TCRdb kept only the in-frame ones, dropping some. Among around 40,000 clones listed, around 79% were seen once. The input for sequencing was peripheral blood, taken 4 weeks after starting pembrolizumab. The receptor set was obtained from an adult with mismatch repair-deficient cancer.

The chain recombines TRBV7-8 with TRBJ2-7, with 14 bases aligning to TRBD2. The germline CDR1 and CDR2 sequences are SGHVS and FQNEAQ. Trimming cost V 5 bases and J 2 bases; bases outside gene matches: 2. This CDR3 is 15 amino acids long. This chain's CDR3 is CASSLTSGRAYEQYF. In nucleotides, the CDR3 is TGTGCCAGCAGCCTGACTAGCGGGAGGGCCTACGAGCAGTACTTC.

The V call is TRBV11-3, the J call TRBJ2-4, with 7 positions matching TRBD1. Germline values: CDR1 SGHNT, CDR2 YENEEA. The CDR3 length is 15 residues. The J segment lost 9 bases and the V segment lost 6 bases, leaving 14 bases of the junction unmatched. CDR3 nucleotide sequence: TGTGCCAGCAGAACGAAACAGGGGCCCCTTGGCATTCAGTACTTC. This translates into CASRTKQGPLGIQYF. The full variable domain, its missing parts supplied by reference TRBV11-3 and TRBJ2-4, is EAGVVQSPRYKIIEKKQPVAFWCNPISGHNTLYWYLQNLGQGPELLIRYENEEAVDDSQLPKDRFSAERLKGVDSTLKIQPAELGDSAVYLCASRTKQGPLGIQYFGAGTRLSVL.

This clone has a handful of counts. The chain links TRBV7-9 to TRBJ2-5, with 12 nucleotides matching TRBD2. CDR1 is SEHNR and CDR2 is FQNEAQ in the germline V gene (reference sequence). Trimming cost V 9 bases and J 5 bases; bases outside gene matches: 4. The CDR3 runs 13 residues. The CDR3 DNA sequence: TGTGCCAGAGGACTAGCGGGACTGGAGACCCAGTACTTC. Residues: CARGLAGLETQYF.

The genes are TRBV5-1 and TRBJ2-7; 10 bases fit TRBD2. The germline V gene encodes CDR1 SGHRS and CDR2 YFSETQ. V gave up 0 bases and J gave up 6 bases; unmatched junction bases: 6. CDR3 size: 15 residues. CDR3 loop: CASSLVLAGEREQYF. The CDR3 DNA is TGCGCCAGCAGCTTGGTGCTAGCGGGAGAGCGCGAGCAGTACTTC.

CDR3 bases: TGCGCCAGCAGCTTGCCTAGCGGGAGGGCGAGGGAGACCCAGTACTTC. Its translation: CASSLPSGRARETQYF. The J gene is TRBJ2-5, the V gene TRBV5-1; TRBD2 matches at 12 bases. The CDR3 runs 16 residues. CDR1 and CDR2 from the germline V gene are SGHRS and YFSETQ. With V trimmed by 1 base and J by 5 bases, 6 bases remained unmatched.

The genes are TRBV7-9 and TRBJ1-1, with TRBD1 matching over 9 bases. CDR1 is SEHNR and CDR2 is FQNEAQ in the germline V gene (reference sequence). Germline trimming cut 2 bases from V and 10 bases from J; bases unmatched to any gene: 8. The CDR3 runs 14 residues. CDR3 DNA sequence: TGTGCCAGCAGCTTATGGACAGGGGCCGAGGGAGCTTTCTTT. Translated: CASSLWTGAEGAFF. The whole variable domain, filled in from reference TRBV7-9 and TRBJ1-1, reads DTGVSQNPRHKITKRGQNVTFRCDPISEHNRLYWYRQTLGQGPEFLTYFQNEAQLEKSRLLSDRFSAERPKGSFSTLEIQRTEQGDSAMYLCASSLWTGAEGAFFGQGTRLTVV.

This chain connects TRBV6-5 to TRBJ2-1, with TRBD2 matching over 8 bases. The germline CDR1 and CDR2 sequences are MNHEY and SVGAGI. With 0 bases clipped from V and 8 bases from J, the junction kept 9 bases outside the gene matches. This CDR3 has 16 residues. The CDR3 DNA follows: TGTGCCAGCAGTTACTCGATGAGGACTAGCATCCATGAGCAGTTCTTC. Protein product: CASSYSMRTSIHEQFF.

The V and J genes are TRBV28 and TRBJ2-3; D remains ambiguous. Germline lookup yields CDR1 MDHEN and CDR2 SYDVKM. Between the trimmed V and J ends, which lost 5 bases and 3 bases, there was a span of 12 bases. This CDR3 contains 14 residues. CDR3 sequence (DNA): TGTGCCAGCAGTGAGGTCAGGTCGACAGATACGCAGTATTTT. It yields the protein CASSEVRSTDTQYF.